A selection of T cell receptor beta chains follows, all from one sample in a study of response to subunit inactivated influenza vaccine. TCRdb used MiXCR to reprocess the RT-PCR reads, holding one entry per CDR3 protein. This table holds around 760,000 distinct CDR3 sequences, approximately 15% found once. Sequencing used PBMCs from blood, obtained less than 15 days before vaccination. The receptor source for this set is a middle-aged man who received an inactivated influenza vaccine. CDR3s include the opening cysteine and the closing phenylalanine or tryptophan. A D gene is named only where the DNA matches it firmly. The listing skips clone size in some rows; elsewhere it reads once, few, many or a size class.

size	V	J	length	D	DNA	CDR3
-	TRBV6-2/TRBV6-3	TRBJ2-2	13	-	TGTGCCAGCGGCCCCGCGAACACCGGGGAGCTGTTTTTT	CASGPANTGELFF
-	TRBV6-1	TRBJ1-1	14	-	TGTGCCAGCAGCCCGGGACCGACGAACACTGAAGCTTTCTTT	CASSPGPTNTEAFF
few	TRBV7-9	TRBJ1-3	15	-	TGTGCCAGCAGCTTAGGGGCAATCTCTGGAAACACCATATATTTT	CASSLGAISGNTIYF
-	TRBV20-1	TRBJ2-7	13	-	TGCAGTGCCCCCCGTCCGGGTGTCGACGAGCAGTACTTC	CSAPRPGVDEQYF
few	TRBV20-1	TRBJ2-7	13	TRBD2	TGCAGTGCTAGGGAGACTAGCGATTACGAGCAGTACTTC	CSARETSDYEQYF
-	TRBV3-1	TRBJ1-1	13	-	TGTGCCAGCAGCCAAGATGGGGTGACTGAAGCTTTCTTT	CASSQDGVTEAFF
once	TRBV12-3/TRBV12-4	TRBJ1-1	14	TRBD1	TGTGCCAGCAGTTTACAGGGGGCGAACTCTGAAGCTTTATTT	CASSLQGANSEALF
many	TRBV5-1	TRBJ2-3	15	-	TGCGCCAGCAGCTTGGAGGGCCTTGGAACAGATACGCAGTATTTT	CASSLEGLGTDTQYF
-	TRBV20-1	TRBJ1-5	15	-	TGCAGTGCTAGAAATCCGCGCGGGGATTATCAGCCCCAGCATTTT	CSARNPRGDYQPQHF
few	TRBV6-1	TRBJ2-6	17	-	TGTGCCAGCACCACCCTTCGAGTATCCTCTGGGGCCAACGTCCTGACTTTC	CASTTLRVSSGANVLTF
-	TRBV28	TRBJ2-3	16	TRBD1	TGTGCCAGCAGTTTGCAACAGGGGATTGGCACAGATACGCAGTATTTT	CASSLQQGIGTDTQYF
-	TRBV4-3	TRBJ2-7	17	-	TGCGCCAGCAGCCAAGAGGACGGCCGTCTTTTCTCCTACGAGCAGTACTTC	CASSQEDGRLFSYEQYF
-	TRBV4-3	TRBJ2-7	15	TRBD2	TGCGCCAGCAGCCAAGCTGCTAGCGGGAGCTACGAGCAGTACTTC	CASSQAASGSYEQYF
-	TRBV29-1	TRBJ2-3	8	-	TGCAGCGTTGCTGGTCAGTATTTT	CSVAGQYF
few	TRBV5-1	TRBJ1-1	19	TRBD1	TGCGCCAGCAGCATAAAGAAGGGACAGGGAGGGTACGGTGGCACTGAAGCTTTCTTT	CASSIKKGQGGYGGTEAFF
-	TRBV6-2/TRBV6-3	TRBJ2-2	14	-	TGTGCCAGCAGTACCGACACCTATACCGGGGAGCTGTTTTTT	CASSTDTYTGELFF
few	TRBV30	TRBJ2-1	15	TRBD1	TGTGCCTGGAGTTTTGCAGGGGGCTTTTTCGATGAGCAGTTCTTC	CAWSFAGGFFDEQFF
-	TRBV5-4	TRBJ2-1	15	TRBD2	TGTGCCAGCAGCTCGGGACTAGCGGACAACAATGAGCAGTTCTTC	CASSSGLADNNEQFF
-	TRBV6-2/TRBV6-3	TRBJ2-7	15	-	TGTGCCAGCAGCGCCCCGCAGGGGGGCCTCTACGAGCAGTACTTC	CASSAPQGGLYEQYF
many	TRBV4-1	TRBJ2-1	14	-	TGCGCCAGCAGCCAAGGTACATCCTACAATGAGCAGTTCTTC	CASSQGTSYNEQFF
many	TRBV20-1	TRBJ1-5	13	-	TGCAGTGCTAGAGATTTGCGCAATCAGCCCCAGCATTTT	CSARDLRNQPQHF
few	TRBV12-3/TRBV12-4	TRBJ2-7	14	TRBD2	TGTGCCAGCAGCCCGGGACTAGCGGGTCCCGAGCAGTACTTC	CASSPGLAGPEQYF
-	TRBV4-3	TRBJ1-4	16	-	TGCGCCAGCAGCCAAGATACCCTAATTATAAGCGAAAAACTGTTTTTT	CASSQDTLIISEKLFF
few	TRBV12-3/TRBV12-4	TRBJ2-3	12	-	TGTGCCAGCAGTTTTGGGGGGAATACGCAGTATTTT	CASSFGGNTQYF
-	TRBV5-1	TRBJ2-2	20	-	TGCGCCAGCAGCTTGACGGGGGCTCTGTCTAATTGGGAGAACACCGGGGAGCTGTTTTTT	CASSLTGALSNWENTGELFF
-	TRBV6-1	TRBJ1-3	16	-	TGTGCCAGCAAGGCCGAGGTGGAGTTCGGCGGAAACACCATATATTTT	CASKAEVEFGGNTIYF
few	TRBV3-1	TRBJ1-6	17	-	TGTGCCAGCAGCCCCCTCGGGGGCGAGGGATATAATTCACCCCTCCACTTT	CASSPLGGEGYNSPLHF
many	TRBV7-9	TRBJ1-4	13	-	TGTGCCAGCAGCGGACAGTTTAATGAAAAACTGTTTTTT	CASSGQFNEKLFF
-	TRBV28	TRBJ2-7	16	TRBD2	TGTGCCAGCATCGGGGGGGGGTCCCTCCCCCCCTACGAGCAGTACTTC	CASIGGGSLPPYEQYF
-	TRBV7-2	TRBJ2-7	12	-	TGTGCCAGCAGCTTCCCCTCCTACGAGCAGTACTTC	CASSFPSYEQYF
-	TRBV28	TRBJ2-7	12	-	TGTGCCAGCAGTCGGAGACAGTCCGAGCAGTACTTC	CASSRRQSEQYF
many	TRBV7-9	TRBJ1-4	11	-	TGTGCCAGCAGCGGCCGGGAAAAACTGTTTTTT	CASSGREKLFF
few	TRBV4-3	TRBJ1-6	16	-	TGCGCCAGCAGCCAAGACCAGGGCGTTCTAAATTCACCCCTCCACTTT	CASSQDQGVLNSPLHF
-	TRBV4-3	TRBJ2-7	16	TRBD2	TGCGCCAGCAGCCACGGTGGACTAGCGAGCTCCTACGAGCAGTGCTTC	CASSHGGLASSYEQCF
-	TRBV28	TRBJ1-1	14	-	TGTGCCAGCAGTTCCCCCCAACTGAACACTGAAGCTTTCTTT	CASSSPQLNTEAFF
few	TRBV19	TRBJ2-7	14	-	TGTGCCAGTAGTCCTATAGGGCAGTCCTACGAGCAGTACTTC	CASSPIGQSYEQYF
many	TRBV28	TRBJ2-7	15	TRBD2	TGTGCCAGCAGCCCCCTCCGACTAGCGGACTACGAGCAGTACTTC	CASSPLRLADYEQYF
-	TRBV6-5	TRBJ2-3	14	-	TGTGCCAGCAGTTACAGTGGTCCCACAGATACGCAGTATTTT	CASSYSGPTDTQYF
many	TRBV5-1	TRBJ2-2	15	-	TGCGCCAGCAGCTCATTTGATCTAATTACCGGGGAGCTGTTTTTT	CASSSFDLITGELFF
few	TRBV7-8	TRBJ1-6	14	-	TGTGCCAGCAGACACAGAGGAGACAATTCACCCCTCCACTTT	CASRHRGDNSPLHF